The entry below describes one T cell receptor beta chain. Its cognate antigen is unknown. The length of the CDR3 is 16 residues. J lost 0 bases, V lost 5 bases, and 5 bases had no gene match. This record belongs to a study of T cell repertoires in cytomegalovirus infection. Overall study context: Well-studied HLA-B-restricted CMV epitopes were used in the study alongside recently identified HLA-C-restricted ones. Based on public TCR beta signatures, there were indications of CMV infection and of a matching HLA type.

In TCRdb, the reads were re-called with MiXCR into one record per CDR3 protein. The profile covers some 500,000 distinct CDR3 sequences, with 40% appearing a single time and about 46% taken by the ten largest. Findings and limits, study-wide: The ex vivo response was dominated by HLA-C-restricted CMV-specific TCR beta clonotypes.

The rearrangement uses TRBV12-3 or TRBV12-4 and TRBJ2-2; 8 nucleotides match TRBD2. The receptor was isolated from a human donor in good health (CMV status not recorded). Some clones in this sample may be carry-over from other donors' samples. The source was cultured PBMCs, collected from culture after CMV antigen stimulation. The CDR3 region is CASSRPGRANTGELFF. CDR3 sequence (DNA): TGTGCCAGCAGTCGGCCCGGGAGGGCGAACACCGGGGAGCTGTTTTTT.